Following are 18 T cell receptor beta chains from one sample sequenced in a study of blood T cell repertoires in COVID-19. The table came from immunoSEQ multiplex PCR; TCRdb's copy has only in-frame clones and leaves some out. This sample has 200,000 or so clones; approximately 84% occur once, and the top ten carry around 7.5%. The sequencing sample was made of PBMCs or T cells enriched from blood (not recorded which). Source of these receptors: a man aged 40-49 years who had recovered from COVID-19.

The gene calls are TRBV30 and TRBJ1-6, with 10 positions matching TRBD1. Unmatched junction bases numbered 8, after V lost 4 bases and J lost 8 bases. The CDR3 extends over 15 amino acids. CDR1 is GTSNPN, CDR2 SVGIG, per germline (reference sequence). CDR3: CAWNGQDRGDSPLHF. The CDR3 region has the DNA TGTGCCTGGAACGGCCAGGACAGGGGGGATTCACCCCTCCACTTT.

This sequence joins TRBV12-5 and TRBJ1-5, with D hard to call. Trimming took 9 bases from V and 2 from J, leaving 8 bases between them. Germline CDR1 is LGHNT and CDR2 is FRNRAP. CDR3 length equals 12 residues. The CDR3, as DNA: TGTGCTAGCGCAGCGGGCAATCAGCCCCAGCATTTT. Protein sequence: CASAAGNQPQHF. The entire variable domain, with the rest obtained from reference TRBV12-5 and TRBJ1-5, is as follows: DARVTQTPRHKVTEMGQEVTMRCQPILGHNTVFWYRQTMMQGLELLAYFRNRAPLDDSGMPKDRFSAEMPDATLATLKIQPSEPRDSAVYFCASAAGNQPQHFGDGTRLSIL.

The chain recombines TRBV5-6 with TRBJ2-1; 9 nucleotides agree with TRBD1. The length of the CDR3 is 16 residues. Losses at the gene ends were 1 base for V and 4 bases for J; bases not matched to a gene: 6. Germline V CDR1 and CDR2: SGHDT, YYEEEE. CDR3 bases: TGTGCCAGCAGCTTGCTAGGGACAGGGCTTTACAATGAGCAGTTCTTC. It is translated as CASSLLGTGLYNEQFF.

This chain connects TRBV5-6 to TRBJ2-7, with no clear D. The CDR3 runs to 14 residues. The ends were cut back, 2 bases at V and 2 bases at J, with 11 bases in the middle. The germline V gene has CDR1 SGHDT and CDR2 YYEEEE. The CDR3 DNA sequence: TGTGCCAGCAGCTTATTTAATTTCCCCTACGAGCAGTACTTC. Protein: CASSLFNFPYEQYF.

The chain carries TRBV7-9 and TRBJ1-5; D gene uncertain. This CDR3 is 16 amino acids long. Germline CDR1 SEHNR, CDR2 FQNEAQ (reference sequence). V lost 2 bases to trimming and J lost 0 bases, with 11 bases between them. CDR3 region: CASSLSRGLSNQPQHF. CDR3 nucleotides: TGTGCCAGCAGCTTATCGAGAGGCCTTAGCAATCAGCCCCAGCATTTT.

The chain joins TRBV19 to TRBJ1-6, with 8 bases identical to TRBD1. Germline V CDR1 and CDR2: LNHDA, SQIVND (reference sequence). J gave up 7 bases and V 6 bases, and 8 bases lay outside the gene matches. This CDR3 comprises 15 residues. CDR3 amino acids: CASRKTGVENSPLHF. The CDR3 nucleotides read TGTGCCAGTAGGAAGACAGGGGTAGAAAATTCACCCCTCCACTTT.

The DNA of the CDR3 is TGTGCCAGCAGCCTGTATGGAGCGGACAGGGGGGGAATTGGCTACACCTTC. Its protein product is CASSLYGADRGGIGYTF. The chain combines TRBV7-9 with TRBJ1-2, with 10 bases matching TRBD1. Germline CDR1 and CDR2: SEHNR and FQNEAQ (reference sequence). The CDR3 has 17 amino acids. V shed 5 bases and J 7 bases; nucleotides not matched to a gene: 16.

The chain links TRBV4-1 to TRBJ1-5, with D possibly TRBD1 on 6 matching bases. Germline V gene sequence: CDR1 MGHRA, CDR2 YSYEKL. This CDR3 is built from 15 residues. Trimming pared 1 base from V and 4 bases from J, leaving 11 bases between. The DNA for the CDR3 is TGCGCCAGCAGCCAAGGGGGACACACAAATCAGCCCCAGCATTTT. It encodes CASSQGGHTNQPQHF.

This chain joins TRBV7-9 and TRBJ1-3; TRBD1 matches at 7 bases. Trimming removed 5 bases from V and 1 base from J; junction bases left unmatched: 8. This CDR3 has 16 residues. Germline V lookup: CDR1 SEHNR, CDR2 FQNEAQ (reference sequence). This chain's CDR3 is CASSPRTGASGNTIYF. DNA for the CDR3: TGTGCCAGCAGCCCCCGAACAGGGGCGTCTGGAAACACCATATATTTT.

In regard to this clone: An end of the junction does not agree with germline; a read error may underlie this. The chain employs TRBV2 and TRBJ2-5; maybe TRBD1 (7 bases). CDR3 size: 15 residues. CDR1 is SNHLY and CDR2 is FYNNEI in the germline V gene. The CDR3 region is CASSEGGTDQEAQYF. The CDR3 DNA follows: TGTGCCAGCAGTGAGGGCGGGACAGATCAAGAGGCCCAGTACTTC.

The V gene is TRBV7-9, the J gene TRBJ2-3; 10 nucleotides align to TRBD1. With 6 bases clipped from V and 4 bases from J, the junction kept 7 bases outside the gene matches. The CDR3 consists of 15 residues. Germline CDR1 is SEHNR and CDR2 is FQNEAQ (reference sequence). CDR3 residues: CASSLRQGAADTQYF. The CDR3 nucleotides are TGTGCCAGCAGTTTAAGACAGGGGGCCGCAGATACGCAGTATTTT.

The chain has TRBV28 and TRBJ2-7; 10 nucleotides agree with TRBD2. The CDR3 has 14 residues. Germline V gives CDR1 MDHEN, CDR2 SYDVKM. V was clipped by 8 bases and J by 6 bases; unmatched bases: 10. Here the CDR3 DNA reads TGTGCCAGCCGAGAGGGACTAGCGTATGGCGAGCAGTACTTC. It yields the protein CASREGLAYGEQYF.

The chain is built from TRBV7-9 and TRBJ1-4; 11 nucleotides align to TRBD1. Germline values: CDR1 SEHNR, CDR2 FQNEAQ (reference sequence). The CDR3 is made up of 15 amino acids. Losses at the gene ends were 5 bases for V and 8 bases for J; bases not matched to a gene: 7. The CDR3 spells CASSGQGAIREKLFF. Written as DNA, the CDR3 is TGTGCCAGCAGCGGACAGGGGGCGATTAGAGAAAAACTGTTTTTT.

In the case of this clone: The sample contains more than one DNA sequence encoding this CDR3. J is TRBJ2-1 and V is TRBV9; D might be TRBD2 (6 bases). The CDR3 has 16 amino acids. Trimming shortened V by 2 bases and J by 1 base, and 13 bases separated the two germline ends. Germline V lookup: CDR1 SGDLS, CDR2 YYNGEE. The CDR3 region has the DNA TGTGCCAGCAGCGTCGGAGGGTCTCAATCCTACAATGAGCAGTTCTTC. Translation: CASSVGGSQSYNEQFF.

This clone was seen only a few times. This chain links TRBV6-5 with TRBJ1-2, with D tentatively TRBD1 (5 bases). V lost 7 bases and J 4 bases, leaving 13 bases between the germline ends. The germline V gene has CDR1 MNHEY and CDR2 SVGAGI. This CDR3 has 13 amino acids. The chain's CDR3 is CASIATGFYGYTF. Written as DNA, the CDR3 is TGTGCCAGCATCGCCACAGGATTCTATGGCTACACCTTC.

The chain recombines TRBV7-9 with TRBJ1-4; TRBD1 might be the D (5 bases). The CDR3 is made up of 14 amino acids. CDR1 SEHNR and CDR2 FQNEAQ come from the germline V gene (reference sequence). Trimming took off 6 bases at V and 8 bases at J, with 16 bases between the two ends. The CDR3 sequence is CASSSGRLGEKLFF. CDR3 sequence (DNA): TGTGCCAGCAGTTCAGGGCGGCTGGGCGAAAAACTGTTTTTT. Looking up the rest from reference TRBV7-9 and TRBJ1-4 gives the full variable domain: DTGVSQNPRHKITKRGQNVTFRCDPISEHNRLYWYRQTLGQGPEFLTYFQNEAQLEKSRLLSDRFSAERPKGSFSTLEIQRTEQGDSAMYLCASSSGRLGEKLFFGSGTQLSVL.

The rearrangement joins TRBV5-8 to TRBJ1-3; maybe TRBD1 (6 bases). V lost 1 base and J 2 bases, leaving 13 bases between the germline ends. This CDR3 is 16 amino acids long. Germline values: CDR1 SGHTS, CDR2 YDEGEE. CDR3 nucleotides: TGTGCCAGCAGCTTGAGAATGAACAGGGCTGGAAACACCATATATTTT. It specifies CASSLRMNRAGNTIYF.

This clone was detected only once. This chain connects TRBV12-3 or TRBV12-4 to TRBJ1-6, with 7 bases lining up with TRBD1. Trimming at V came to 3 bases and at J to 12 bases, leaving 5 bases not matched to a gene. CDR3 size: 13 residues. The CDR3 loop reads CASSFEGAQPLHF. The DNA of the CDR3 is TGTGCCAGCAGTTTTGAGGGGGCCCAACCCCTCCACTTT.